Each of the 5 T cell receptor beta chains below was sequenced from the same sample in a study of shared clonotypes between healthy human individuals. Data came from immunoSEQ multiplex PCR; TCRdb stores just in-frame clones and leaves some out. The sample lists 550,000 to 700,000 clones, roughly 72% occurring once. Sequenced material: memory CD4+ T cells sorted from blood. Sample subset: CD45RA-negative fraction. The receptors here all came from a woman in her 30s in good health.

This chain uses TRBV14 with TRBJ2-7; D remains ambiguous. The V end lost 1 base, the J end lost 6 bases, and 7 bases lay between the germline ends. The CDR3 length is 12 residues. The germline gives CDR1 SGHDN, CDR2 FVKESK. The CDR3 reads CASSQGPVEQYF. DNA for the CDR3: TGTGCCAGCAGCCAAGGTCCTGTCGAGCAGTACTTC.

A note on this clone: A much larger clone differs by one base, so this may be a read error. Other DNA sequences within the sample encode an identical CDR3. The chain couples TRBV28 to TRBJ2-7, with D hard to call. Germline-derived CDR1 and CDR2 are MDHEN and SYDVKM. This CDR3 has 10 amino acids. V gave up 3 bases and J gave up 7 bases, with 4 bases separating them. Written as DNA, the CDR3 is TGTGCCAGCAGTTTGAGGGAGCAGTACTTC. This codes for CASSLREQYF.

J is TRBJ2-3 and V is TRBV28; 11 nucleotides match TRBD2. Trimming removed 3 bases from V and 5 bases from J; junction bases left unmatched: 4. Per the germline V gene, CDR1 is MDHEN and CDR2 is SYDVKM. This CDR3 contains 15 residues. The DNA of the CDR3 is TGTGCCAGCAGTTTTAGCGGGAGGGCCGTAGATACGCAGTATTTT. Protein product: CASSFSGRAVDTQYF.

J is TRBJ2-7 and V is TRBV27; weak D call: TRBD2 (5 bases). Germline CDR1 reads MNHEY; CDR2 reads SMNVEV (reference sequence). Trimming took 4 bases from V and 2 from J, leaving 9 bases between them. This CDR3 has 13 amino acids. CDR3 DNA sequence: TGTGCCAGCAGTTGGACTGGTACCTACGAGCAGTACTTC. Translation gives CASSWTGTYEQYF.

The chain has TRBV11-2 and TRBJ2-5; TRBD2 matches at 11 bases. In germline, CDR1 is SGHAT, CDR2 FQNNGV. V lost 6 bases, J lost 7 bases, and 7 bases stayed unmatched. The CDR3 consists of 14 residues. The chain's CDR3 is CASRGTSGTVTQYF. CDR3 bases: TGTGCCAGCAGGGGGACTAGCGGAACGGTGACCCAGTACTTC.